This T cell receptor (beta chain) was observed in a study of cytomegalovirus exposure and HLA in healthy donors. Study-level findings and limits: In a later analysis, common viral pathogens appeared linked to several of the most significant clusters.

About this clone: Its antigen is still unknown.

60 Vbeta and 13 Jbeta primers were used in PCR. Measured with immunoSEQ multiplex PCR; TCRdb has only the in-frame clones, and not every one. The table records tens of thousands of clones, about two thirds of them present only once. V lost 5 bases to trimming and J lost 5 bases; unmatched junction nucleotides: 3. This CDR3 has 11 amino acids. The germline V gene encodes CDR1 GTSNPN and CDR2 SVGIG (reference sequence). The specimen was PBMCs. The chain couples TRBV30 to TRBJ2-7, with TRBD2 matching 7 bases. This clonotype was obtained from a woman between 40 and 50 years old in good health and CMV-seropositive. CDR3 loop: CAWASGDEQYF. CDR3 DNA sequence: TGTGCCTGGGCAAGCGGGGACGAGCAGTACTTC.